This TCR beta chain was documented in a study of identical twins. A few counts support this clonotype. TCRdb re-called the 5' RACE reads through MiXCR, storing one row per CDR3 protein. This sample has roughly 260,000 distinct CDR3 sequences, with over 12% found just once. Trimming shortened V by 4 bases and J by 3 bases, and 11 bases separated the two germline ends. CDR3 length: 13 amino acids. Germline CDR1 and CDR2: SGHNT and YYREEE (reference sequence). Material: memory (CD45RO+) T cells sorted from blood. This receptor was obtained from a woman under 30 in good health. The chain combines TRBV5-4 with TRBJ2-7; D possibly corresponds to TRBD1 (6 bases). As DNA, the CDR3 is TGTGCCAGCAGCCAGGGACACCGCTACGAGCAGTACTTC. It is translated as CASSQGHRYEQYF.